The rows below give T cell receptor beta chains drawn from one sample of a study of low-dose radiotherapy and immunotherapy resistance in tumors. TCRdb ran MiXCR on the reads and lists one entry per CDR3 protein. Here the sample spans 60,000 to 90,000 distinct CDR3 sequences, around a third being singletons. This sample comprised PBMCs, obtained before treatment. These receptors were taken from a female donor with ovarian cancer. The CDR3 runs from the conserved cysteine through the conserved F or W. D genes are given only for firm matches. Part of the rows lack a size; the others show once, few, many or a class for expanded clones.

j_gene	abundance	v_gene	d_gene	CDR3nt	CDR3aa
TRBJ1-2	.	TRBV14	.	TGTGCCAGCAGCCCAACTGCAGGGACTAACTATGGCTACACCTTC	CASSPTAGTNYGYTF
TRBJ1-5	few	TRBV28	.	TGTGCCAGCAGTTTAGCGTCCTATCAGCCCCAGCATTTT	CASSLASYQPQHF
TRBJ2-5	few	TRBV7-9	.	TGTGCCAGCAGCCCCCTTGGGGGGCAAGAGACCCAGTACTTC	CASSPLGGQETQYF
TRBJ2-7	.	TRBV3-1	TRBD2	TGTGCCAGCAGCCAGAGCGGGGGGGCCTCCTACGAGCAGTACTTC	CASSQSGGASYEQYF
TRBJ2-7	many	TRBV6-2/TRBV6-3	TRBD2	TGTGCCAGCAGTTCAGGGACTAGCGGGGCGTACGAGCAGTACTTC	CASSSGTSGAYEQYF
TRBJ2-1	many	TRBV20-1	TRBD2	TGCAGTGCTAGAGCACAACGGGGGGGCCCATCCTACAATGAGCAGTTCTTC	CSARAQRGGPSYNEQFF
TRBJ1-2	.	TRBV3-1	TRBD1	TGTGCCAGCAGCTCACGACAGGGTAATTATGGCTACACCTTC	CASSSRQGNYGYTF
TRBJ1-6	many	TRBV18	.	TGTGCCAGCTCACCTGGACAGCCACGGGCTTCACCCCTCCACTTT	CASSPGQPRASPLHF
TRBJ2-5	many	TRBV11-3	.	TGTGCCAGCAGCTTAGGAGACCTAGCGAACCAAGAGACCCAGTACTTC	CASSLGDLANQETQYF
TRBJ1-5	many	TRBV10-3	TRBD1	TGTGCCATCAGTGACGAGGGGGGGCGGGACAGTAATCAGCCCCAGCATTTT	CAISDEGGRDSNQPQHF
TRBJ2-7	.	TRBV7-8	.	TGTGCCAGCAGCTTACTTGAGGGCGAGGGGTACGAGCAGTACTTC	CASSLLEGEGYEQYF